The TCR beta chain described here comes from a study of response to subunit inactivated influenza vaccine. Study-level findings and limits: The authors put forward the suggestion that each seasonal influenza vaccination may bring in only a limited number of new T cells.

V lost 7 bases to trimming and J lost 10 bases, with 20 bases between them. CDR1 MNHNS and CDR2 SASEGT come from the germline V gene. The CDR3 loop spans 14 amino acids. TCRdb called the RT-PCR reads again in MiXCR, with one record for every CDR3 protein. In the table there are hundreds of thousands of distinct CDR3 sequences, about 25% of which are singletons. This clonotype was counted a single time. Its antigen is currently unknown. This TCR was recovered from a man aged 45-60 years who received an inactivated influenza vaccine. The chain links TRBV6-1 to TRBJ2-1, with D perhaps TRBD2 (6 bases). Specimen: CD4+ T cells sorted from PBMCs, collected about 5 days after vaccination. The CDR3 spells CASTEGSGRSEQFF. CDR3 DNA: TGTGCCAGCACCGAGGGTTCAGGGAGGTCCGAGCAGTTCTTC.